What follows are 25 T cell receptor beta chains derived from one specimen sequenced in a study of vaccination and CD4 T cells after COVID-19. As for treatment: roughly 11-day PBMC culture with coronavirus spike peptide pools or control peptides (ViraFEST assay). An Oncomine TCR Beta short-read assay was used to sequence the DNA from cultured CD4+ T cells. TCRdb re-analysed the PCR reads in MiXCR, keeping a single row per CDR3 protein. The sample carries 9,500 to 15,000 distinct CDR3 sequences, around half recorded once. No antigens are known for them. The sample comprised CD4+ T cells from blood, cultured in vitro. All receptors come from a human donor who had recovered from COVID-19.

This chain connects TRBV5-1 to TRBJ2-6; 8 nucleotides match TRBD2. Per germline, CDR1 SGHRS and CDR2 YFSETQ. CDR3 size: 17 residues. J gave up 1 base and V 5 bases, and 8 bases lay outside the gene matches. CDR3 sequence (DNA): TGCGCCAGCAGTCCCAGGCCGGGGGGGTCTGGGGCCAACGTCCTGACTTTC. Protein product: CASSPRPGGSGANVLTF.

This clonotype has only a few counts. The chain recombines TRBV28 with TRBJ1-5, with 7 bases fitting TRBD1. Trimming at V came to 6 bases and at J to 7 bases, leaving 9 bases not matched to a gene. The CDR3 length is 14 residues. CDR1 and CDR2 from the germline V gene are MDHEN and SYDVKM. The CDR3 DNA reads as TGTGCCAGCAGCCCCGCCGACAGGGTCCAGCCCCAGCATTTT. It specifies CASSPADRVQPQHF.

Of note for this clonotype: A read error may produce the germline difference seen at one junction end. Here the CDR3 DNA reads TGTGCCAGCAGTGAATCCGACAACTATGGCCACACCTTC. This codes for CASSESDNYGHTF. The J gene is TRBJ1-2, the V gene TRBV2; the D is unclear. In germline, CDR1 is SNHLY, CDR2 FYNNEI. The CDR3 length is 13 residues. The full variable domain, in which reference TRBV2 and TRBJ1-2 provide the parts outside the CDR3, is EPEVTQTPSHQVTQMGQEVILRCVPISNHLYFYWYRQILGQKVEFLVSFYNNEISEKSEIFDDQFSVERPDGSNFTLKIRSTKLEDSAMYFCASSESDNYGHTFGSGTRLTVV.

The chain couples TRBV6-1 to TRBJ2-5; 11 nucleotides line up with TRBD2. The CDR3 totals 14 residues. Germline CDR1 reads MNHNS; CDR2 reads SASEGT. Trimming took 5 bases from V and 7 from J; bases not matched to a gene: 6. The CDR3 bases are TGTGCCAGCAGTATAACTAGCGGGGGCGCGACCCAGTACTTC. It encodes CASSITSGGATQYF.

This clonotype was detected only once. The chain carries TRBV11-3 and TRBJ1-1; D perhaps matches TRBD1 (5 bases). Trimming removed 1 base at V and 3 bases at J, with 6 bases between. CDR3 length: 13 amino acids. Germline assignment: CDR1 SGHNT and CDR2 YENEEA. The CDR3 here is CASSLAGDTEAFF. The CDR3 nucleotides are TGTGCCAGCAGCTTAGCGGGGGACACTGAAGCTTTCTTT.

The chain is built from TRBV11-3 and TRBJ2-3; TRBD1 matches 8 bases. The junction had 12 bases not matched to a gene; V was cut back by 5 bases and J by 5 bases. CDR1 and CDR2 from the germline V gene are SGHNT and YENEEA. The CDR3 contains 16 residues. The chain's CDR3 is CASSARVDRVRDTQYF. CDR3 nucleotide sequence: TGTGCCAGCAGCGCAAGAGTGGACAGGGTGCGAGATACGCAGTATTTT.

This sequence joins TRBV6-1 and TRBJ1-3; tentatively, D is TRBD1 (5 bases). Germline V gene sequence: CDR1 MNHNS, CDR2 SASEGT. CDR3 size: 15 residues. Trimming stripped 0 bases from V and 3 bases from J, with 9 bases between. Written as DNA, the CDR3 is TGTGCCAGCAGTGAAGCGGGGCTGGTTGGAAACACCATATATTTT. This encodes CASSEAGLVGNTIYF.

The genes are TRBV12-5 and TRBJ1-6; unclear D gene. CDR1 and CDR2 (germline): LGHNT, FRNRAP. CDR3 length: 11 amino acids. V was trimmed by 10 bases and J by 6 bases, leaving 7 bases between them. The CDR3 coding sequence is TGTGCTATTGAAGGTAATTCACCCCTCCACTTT. This sequence encodes CAIEGNSPLHF.

Judged by abundance, this clonotype is large. The V and J genes are TRBV6-5 and TRBJ2-2; TRBD1 is a possible D gene (5 bases). The CDR3 consists of 16 residues. The germline V gene encodes CDR1 MNHEY and CDR2 SVGAGI. Trimming removed 0 bases from V and 4 bases from J, with 12 bases in between. CDR3 nucleotides: TGTGCCAGCAGTTACTCGAAGGGGCAGGGCACCGGGGAGCTGTTTTTT. It translates to CASSYSKGQGTGELFF.

This clonotype has a handful of counts. The rearrangement uses TRBV6-1 and TRBJ2-2; D may be TRBD2 (6 bases). The germline CDR1 and CDR2 sequences are MNHNS and SASEGT. This CDR3 contains 12 residues. DNA of the CDR3: TGTGCTAGCGGAGGGAACACCGGGGAGCTGTTTTTT. This translates into CASGGNTGELFF.

The chain joins TRBV20-1 to TRBJ2-6; TRBD1 is a possible D gene (5 bases). V lost 0 bases to trimming and J lost 2 bases, with 5 bases between them. The CDR3 sequence is 14 residues long. Germline values: CDR1 DFQATT, CDR2 SNEGSKA (reference sequence). This CDR3 reads CSARDRAGANVLTF. The CDR3 nucleotides read TGCAGTGCTAGAGACAGGGCTGGGGCCAACGTCCTGACTTTC.

The rearrangement joins TRBV16 to TRBJ1-4, with D perhaps TRBD1 (5 bases). This CDR3 region has 16 residues. From germline, CDR1 is KGHSY and CDR2 FQNENV. V was pared by 1 base and J by 0 bases, with 9 bases between. In DNA, the CDR3 is TGTGCCAGCAGCCAATTTATGGGGGCAACTAATGAAAAACTGTTTTTT. It translates to CASSQFMGATNEKLFF.

The chain links TRBV5-1 to TRBJ2-5; no reliable D call. V was pared by 4 bases and J by 1 base, with 14 bases between. In germline, CDR1 is SGHRS, CDR2 YFSETQ. The CDR3 covers 15 residues. CDR3: CASSDSRGPQETQYF. The CDR3 region has the DNA TGCGCCAGCAGCGACTCTAGAGGCCCCCAAGAGACCCAGTACTTC.

V gene TRBV7-2 combines with J gene TRBJ2-3; D may be TRBD2 (6 bases). Trimming took off 2 bases at V and 5 bases at J, with 11 bases between the two ends. This CDR3 has 14 residues. Germline V gene lookup returns CDR1 SGHTA and CDR2 FQGNSA. CDR3 DNA: TGTGCCAGCAGCTTAACTAGCTGGGGAGATACGCAGTATTTT. This sequence encodes CASSLTSWGDTQYF.

The J gene is TRBJ2-2, the V gene TRBV24-1; unclear D gene. There are 16 residues in the CDR3. V lost 5 bases to trimming and J lost 0 bases, with 12 bases between them. Germline values: CDR1 KGHDR, CDR2 SFDVKD. The CDR3 reads CATSGGRTANTGELFF. The CDR3 region has the DNA TGTGCCACCAGTGGGGGAAGGACGGCGAACACCGGGGAGCTGTTTTTT.

The rearrangement uses TRBV6-1 and TRBJ1-3; 7 nucleotides align to TRBD1. Germline V gives CDR1 MNHNS, CDR2 SASEGT. This CDR3 contains 14 residues. J was trimmed by 0 bases and V by 6 bases; bases with no gene match: 2. The CDR3 here is CASSNRGSGNTIYF. CDR3 DNA: TGTGCCAGCAGCAACAGGGGCTCTGGAAACACCATATATTTT.

The chain combines TRBV7-2 with TRBJ2-1; 7 bases line up with TRBD1. CDR1 is SGHTA and CDR2 is FQGNSA in the germline V gene. The CDR3 has 12 amino acids. The V gene end was trimmed by 5 bases and the J gene end by 7 bases; junction bases not matched to a gene: 2. The CDR3 region has the DNA TGTGCCAGCAGCCAACAGGGGAATGAGCAGTTCTTC. Translating gives CASSQQGNEQFF. Together with reference TRBV7-2 and TRBJ2-1, the CDR3 gives the full variable domain: GAGVSQSPSNKVTEKGKDVELRCDPISGHTALYWYRQSLGQGLEFLIYFQGNSAPDKSGLPSDRFSAERTGGSVSTLTIQRTQQEDSAVYLCASSQQGNEQFFGPGTRLTVL.

The V and J genes are TRBV11-3 and TRBJ1-1; TRBD1 matches 10 bases. Germline lookup yields CDR1 SGHNT and CDR2 YENEEA. The V and J ends lost 5 bases and 4 bases, in that order; junction bases with no gene match: 7. The CDR3 runs 15 residues. In nucleotides, the CDR3 is TGTGCCAGCAGCCCCAGGACAGGGGGGAGCACTGAAGCTTTCTTT. This sequence encodes CASSPRTGGSTEAFF. Full variable domain (rest looked up from reference TRBV11-3 and TRBJ1-1): EAGVVQSPRYKIIEKKQPVAFWCNPISGHNTLYWYLQNLGQGPELLIRYENEEAVDDSQLPKDRFSAERLKGVDSTLKIQPAELGDSAVYLCASSPRTGGSTEAFFGQGTRLTVV.

This clonotype turned up a few times. The V gene is TRBV6-1, the J gene TRBJ2-2; D not certain. This CDR3 has 14 residues. The germline V gene has CDR1 MNHNS and CDR2 SASEGT. Trimming took 7 bases from V and 4 from J, leaving 13 bases between them. CDR3 protein: CASTRTALTGELFF. The CDR3 nucleotides read TGTGCCAGCACCAGGACGGCCCTCACCGGGGAGCTGTTTTTT.

This clonotype was found once. The gene calls are TRBV5-1 and TRBJ2-3, with D maybe TRBD2 (5 bases). V was cut by 1 base and J by 6 bases, with 15 bases left in between. The length of the CDR3 is 15 residues. Germline lookup yields CDR1 SGHRS and CDR2 YFSETQ. The CDR3: CASSLSTGVMDTQYF. For the CDR3, the DNA is TGCGCCAGCAGCTTGAGTACCGGGGTTATGGATACGCAGTATTTT. Together with reference TRBV5-1 and TRBJ2-3, the CDR3 gives the full variable domain: KAGVTQTPRYLIKTRGQQVTLSCSPISGHRSVSWYQQTPGQGLQFLFEYFSETQRNKGNFPGRFSGRQFSNSRSEMNVSTLELGDSALYLCASSLSTGVMDTQYFGPGTRLTVL.

This clonotype was counted between two and nine times. The V gene is TRBV29-1, the J gene TRBJ2-5; TRBD1 matches 8 bases. Germline loops: CDR1 SQVTM, CDR2 ANQGSEA. After removal of 7 bases from V and 0 bases from J, the junction contained 10 bases not matched to a gene. The length of the CDR3 is 15 residues. The CDR3 here is CSAAGGGGYQETQYF. The CDR3 nucleotides are TGCAGCGCGGCAGGGGGCGGAGGGTACCAAGAGACCCAGTACTTC.

The chain uses TRBV20-1 and TRBJ2-1, with D hard to call. Germline V gives CDR1 DFQATT, CDR2 SNEGSKA (reference sequence). V shed 7 bases and J shed 0 bases, with 10 bases lying between them. The CDR3 runs to 13 residues. CDR3 sequence (DNA): TGCAGTGGCGCCAGTAGCTCCTACAATGAGCAGTTCTTC. Amino acid sequence: CSGASSSYNEQFF.

This clonotype was detected only once. The gene calls are TRBV18 and TRBJ1-1; D remains ambiguous. Germline V CDR1 and CDR2: KGHSH, LQKENI. The V gene lost 3 bases and the J gene lost 4 bases, with 6 bases spanning the gap. This CDR3 is 12 amino acids long. The CDR3 region is CASSPASTEAFF. DNA of the CDR3: TGTGCCAGCTCACCGGCGAGCACTGAAGCTTTCTTT.

The V call is TRBV6-1, the J call TRBJ2-5; 7 positions agree with TRBD2. CDR3 length: 15 amino acids. Germline V lookup: CDR1 MNHNS, CDR2 SASEGT. Trimming removed 6 bases from V and 5 bases from J; junction bases left unmatched: 12. The chain's CDR3 is CASSSLGGVGETQYF. In DNA form, the CDR3 reads TGTGCCAGCAGCTCCCTTGGGGGGGTAGGGGAGACCCAGTACTTC.

This clonotype showed up just a few times. The chain couples TRBV7-3 to TRBJ2-2, with a weak D call TRBD2 (7 bases). The V and J ends lost 5 bases and 1 base respectively, with 23 bases between them. Germline assignment: CDR1 SGHTA and CDR2 FQGTGA. CDR3 length equals 19 residues. The CDR3 loop is CASSPHGGQGRLNTGELFF. In DNA, the CDR3 is TGTGCCAGCAGCCCCCACGGGGGGCAAGGTCGATTGAACACCGGGGAGCTGTTTTTT. Using reference TRBV7-3 and TRBJ2-2 for the parts outside the CDR3, the full variable domain is GAGVSQTPSNKVTEKGKYVELRCDPISGHTALYWYRQSLGQGPEFLIYFQGTGAADDSGLPNDRFFAVRPEGSVSTLKIQRTERGDSAVYLCASSPHGGQGRLNTGELFFGEGSRLTVL.